A single sample gave rise to the 20 T cell receptor beta chains below, sequenced in a study of shared clonotypes between healthy human individuals. Produced via immunoSEQ multiplex PCR; TCRdb's table is partial and in-frame only. Of about 300,000 clones listed, approximately 79% were seen once; the top ten hold 10%. Material for sequencing was memory CD4+ T cells sorted from blood. Described subset: CD45RA-negative fraction. These receptor sequences come from a young man in good health.

The DNA for the CDR3 is TGCAGCGCACTCCCTTCGGGGCAGGGGACTTCTGGGGCCAACGTCCTGACTTTC. Translation: CSALPSGQGTSGANVLTF. The rearrangement joins TRBV29-1 to TRBJ2-6; D assignment may be TRBD1 or TRBD2 (6 bases each). Trimming cost V 7 bases and J 1 base, with 23 bases left between them. The length of the CDR3 is 18 residues. CDR1 SQVTM and CDR2 ANQGSEA come from the germline V gene.

The genes are TRBV7-8 and TRBJ2-5; D may correspond to TRBD1 or TRBD2 (5 bases each). The CDR3 sequence is 13 residues long. Trimming left V 4 bases short and J 2 bases short, with 8 bases between. The V gene's germline CDR1 is SGHVS and CDR2 FQNEAQ. The CDR3 DNA is TGTGCCAGCAGCTGGGGACCTCAAGAGACCCAGTACTTC. This sequence encodes CASSWGPQETQYF. Full variable domain (outside the CDR3, taken from reference TRBV7-8 and TRBJ2-5): GAGVSQSPRYKVAKRGQDVALRCDPISGHVSLFWYQQALGQGPEFLTYFQNEAQLDKSGLPSDRFFAERPEGSVSTLKIQRTQQEDSAVYLCASSWGPQETQYFGPGTRLLVL.

The chain employs TRBV7-9 and TRBJ1-1, with no clear D. The CDR3 spans 15 residues. Germline V CDR1 and CDR2: SEHNR, FQNEAQ (reference sequence). Trimming pared 1 base from V and 6 bases from J, leaving 15 bases between. DNA for the CDR3: TGTGCCAGCAGCTTAGGTGACGGCCCGCGGGCTGAAGCTTTCTTT. Protein: CASSLGDGPRAEAFF.

The V gene is TRBV25-1, the J gene TRBJ1-4, with no clear D. CDR1 and CDR2 (germline): MGHDK, SYGVNS. CDR3 size: 15 residues. V lost 3 bases to trimming and J lost 5 bases, with 13 bases between them. The chain's CDR3 is CASSDTGLLNEKLFF. CDR3 coding DNA: TGTGCCAGCAGTGATACCGGTCTTCTGAATGAAAAACTGTTTTTT.

This sequence joins TRBV18 and TRBJ1-5, with D hard to call. This CDR3 region has 16 residues. Germline V gene data show CDR1 as KGHSH and CDR2 as LQKENI. The ends were cut back, 3 bases at V and 7 bases at J, with 19 bases in the middle. CDR3 in amino acids: CASSPGPFSNQQPQHF. In nucleotides, the CDR3 is TGTGCCAGCTCACCCGGCCCTTTTAGCAATCAGCAGCCCCAGCATTTT.

This chain joins TRBV25-1 and TRBJ2-1; D gene unclear. CDR3 size: 12 residues. The germline gives CDR1 MGHDK, CDR2 SYGVNS. V dropped 6 bases and J dropped 7 bases, with 10 bases sitting between them. The CDR3 DNA reads TGTGCCAGCAGCCTCGAGCTTAATGAGCAGTTCTTC. Its translation is CASSLELNEQFF.

The gene calls are TRBV9 and TRBJ1-2; tentative D call: TRBD1 (5 bases). The CDR3 runs to 12 residues. Trimming removed 4 bases from V and 2 bases from J, with 6 bases in between. The V gene's germline CDR1 is SGDLS and CDR2 YYNGEE. CDR3 protein: CASSRDNYGYTF. The CDR3, as DNA: TGTGCCAGCAGCCGGGACAACTATGGCTACACCTTC.

V and J are TRBV4-1 and TRBJ2-1, with D possibly being TRBD2 (5 bases). The ends were cut back, 4 bases at V and 2 bases at J, with 6 bases in the middle. This CDR3 has 13 amino acids. CDR1 and CDR2 from the germline V gene are MGHRA and YSYEKL. CDR3 sequence reads: CASSPGTYNEQFF. The CDR3 coding sequence is TGCGCCAGCAGCCCGGGGACCTACAATGAGCAGTTCTTC.

This sequence joins TRBV5-5 and TRBJ2-4, with 9 bases fitting TRBD2. V shed 4 bases, J shed 8 bases, and the junction held 13 bases outside the gene matches. The CDR3 loop spans 16 amino acids. CDR1 and CDR2 from the germline V gene are SGHKS and YYEKEE (reference sequence). The CDR3 sequence is CASSLVAAGGGDIQYF. CDR3 DNA sequence: TGTGCCAGCAGCCTGGTCGCAGCGGGAGGAGGGGACATTCAGTACTTC.

By frequency in the sample, this clone is medium-sized. This chain connects TRBV2 to TRBJ2-2; D is perhaps TRBD2 (5 bases). Trimming pared 2 bases from V and 1 base from J, leaving 11 bases between. CDR1 and CDR2 from the germline V gene are SNHLY and FYNNEI. This CDR3 region has 16 residues. CDR3 residues: CASSETASKNTGELFF. The DNA for the CDR3 is TGTGCCAGCAGTGAAACCGCTAGCAAGAACACCGGGGAGCTGTTTTTT.

The chain's CDR3 is CSAEGGSPLGYETQYF. In DNA, the CDR3 is TGCAGCGCCGAAGGCGGCAGTCCCCTGGGATACGAGACCCAGTACTTC. This chain uses TRBV29-1 with TRBJ2-5; D is undetermined. Trimming took off 7 bases at V and 5 bases at J, with 26 bases between the two ends. The germline V gene has CDR1 SQVTM and CDR2 ANQGSEA. The CDR3 is 16 amino acids. Variable domain in full (rest from reference TRBV29-1 and TRBJ2-5): SAVISQKPSRDICQRGTSLTIQCQVDSQVTMMFWYRQQPGQSLTLIATANQGSEATYESGFVIDKFPISRPNLTFSTLTVSNMSPEDSSIYLCSAEGGSPLGYETQYFGPGTRLLVL.

The V gene is TRBV14, the J gene TRBJ2-5; D call uncertain. The V gene lost 4 bases and the J gene lost 0 bases, with 6 bases spanning the gap. Germline CDR1 is SGHDN and CDR2 is FVKESK. The CDR3 has 13 amino acids. CDR3 sequence (DNA): TGTGCCAGCAGCCGAATGGACCAAGAGACCCAGTACTTC. Translated: CASSRMDQETQYF.

The rearrangement links TRBV5-1 to TRBJ2-5; TRBD1 agrees at 9 bases. The V segment lost 4 bases and the J segment 2 bases; nucleotides outside the gene matches: 3. CDR1 and CDR2 (germline): SGHRS, YFSETQ. This CDR3 has 14 residues. CDR3 in DNA: TGCGCCAGCAGCACCGGGACAGGGCAAGAGACCCAGTACTTC. Its translation is CASSTGTGQETQYF.

The sample holds a few counts of this clone. The rearrangement links TRBV6-1 to TRBJ1-5; weak D call: TRBD1 (6 bases). Germline lookup yields CDR1 MNHNS and CDR2 SASEGT. The CDR3 has 13 amino acids. Trimming stripped 10 bases from V and 5 bases from J, with 15 bases between. This CDR3 is CATSDSFDQPQHF. The CDR3 DNA reads as TGTGCCACCTCGGACAGCTTTGATCAGCCCCAGCATTTT.

The chain links TRBV2 to TRBJ1-2; D remains ambiguous. The CDR3 spans 12 residues. The V end was cut by 4 bases, the J end by 1 base, with 4 bases between. Germline-derived CDR1 and CDR2 are SNHLY and FYNNEI. The chain's CDR3 is CASSGRNYGYTF. CDR3 nucleotides: TGTGCCAGCAGTGGCCGTAACTATGGCTACACCTTC.

In this sample, this clone turned up many times. The J gene is TRBJ2-7, the V gene TRBV11-2; 9 positions match TRBD2. Germline V lookup: CDR1 SGHAT, CDR2 FQNNGV. The trim removed 2 bases at V and 5 bases at J, leaving 13 bases unmatched. The CDR3 sequence is 17 residues long. CDR3 in amino acids: CASSLLGGRVEGHEQYF. CDR3 coding DNA: TGTGCCAGCAGCTTATTGGGCGGGAGGGTCGAGGGGCACGAGCAGTACTTC. Filled out from reference TRBV11-2 and TRBJ2-7, the complete variable domain reads EAGVAQSPRYKIIEKRQSVAFWCNPISGHATLYWYQQILGQGPKLLIQFQNNGVVDDSQLPKDRFSAERLKGVDSTLKIQPAKLEDSAVYLCASSLLGGRVEGHEQYFGPGTRLTVT.

The genes are TRBV5-1 and TRBJ2-7; a weak D match, TRBD1 (5 bases). Per germline, CDR1 SGHRS and CDR2 YFSETQ. The CDR3 runs to 16 residues. The V and J ends lost 1 base and 3 bases respectively, with 17 bases between them. The CDR3 nucleotides read TGCGCCAGCAGCTTGCTTTCGACAGCGCCCTTCTACGAGCAGTACTTC. Its protein product is CASSLLSTAPFYEQYF.

This clone was picked up one time. V gene TRBV27 combines with J gene TRBJ1-3; D not certain. Germline lookup yields CDR1 MNHEY and CDR2 SMNVEV (reference sequence). The V gene lost 2 bases and the J gene lost 0 bases, with 8 bases spanning the gap. The length of the CDR3 is 15 residues. The CDR3 sequence is CASSLAWSSGNTIYF. The CDR3, as DNA: TGTGCCAGCAGTTTAGCATGGAGCTCTGGAAACACCATATATTTT.

V and J are TRBV6-9 and TRBJ2-2; 11 bases are a match to TRBD1. J lost 6 bases, V lost 2 bases, and 14 bases had no gene match. Per germline, CDR1 MNHGY and CDR2 SVAAGI. The CDR3 consists of 19 residues. The CDR3 region has the DNA TGTGCCAGCAGTTATCCCAAACGGACAGGGGGCTTTAATCCCGGGGAGCTGTTTTTT. It is translated as CASSYPKRTGGFNPGELFF.

The rearrangement uses TRBV20-1 and TRBJ2-7; D uncertain. Germline CDR1 reads DFQATT; CDR2 reads SNEGSKA (reference sequence). V was trimmed by 4 bases and J by 5 bases, leaving 9 bases between them. The CDR3 contains 11 residues. The CDR3 DNA reads TGCAGTGCTAACTTGGCTGACGAGCAGTACTTC. Its protein product is CSANLADEQYF.